Listed here are 5 T cell receptor beta chains from one sample, sequenced in a study of OX40 agonist ivuxolimab in advanced cancers. Data came from immunoSEQ multiplex PCR; TCRdb stores just in-frame clones and leaves some out. The sample has more than 45,000 clones, 85% to 90% seen once; the top ten hold approximately 2%. The specimen was CD4+ or CD8+ T cells sorted from blood, collected in a trial of the OX40 agonist ivuxolimab. These receptors all come from an adult with an advanced solid tumor such as melanoma, head and neck, liver or kidney cancer.

This clone was counted a single time. The chain carries TRBV18 and TRBJ2-6; D might be TRBD1 (5 bases). This CDR3 is built from 16 residues. Trimming stripped 2 bases from V and 2 bases from J, with 10 bases between. Germline CDR1 reads KGHSH; CDR2 reads LQKENI. CDR3 amino acids: CASSPYQGTGANVLTF. CDR3 nucleotides: TGTGCCAGCTCACCATATCAGGGAACTGGGGCCAACGTCCTGACTTTC.

The rearrangement uses TRBV29-1 and TRBJ2-7; 8 bases are shared with TRBD1. The V and J ends lost 6 bases and 7 bases, in that order; junction bases with no gene match: 11. Germline assignment: CDR1 SQVTM and CDR2 ANQGSEA. The CDR3 covers 13 residues. Written as DNA, the CDR3 is TGCAGCGTCTACGGACAGGGCCTGGGGGAGCAGTACTTC. Translated: CSVYGQGLGEQYF.

This rearrangement joins TRBV15 to TRBJ2-3; tentatively, D is TRBD1 (5 bases). The CDR3 consists of 14 residues. V lost 9 bases to trimming and J lost 2 bases, with 15 bases between them. Germline-derived CDR1 and CDR2 are LNHNV and YYDKDF (reference sequence). DNA for the CDR3: TGTGCCACGAAATCAGGGTTGGTCACAGATACGCAGTATTTT. Residues: CATKSGLVTDTQYF.

The chain employs TRBV6-6 and TRBJ1-5; unclear D gene. The CDR3 covers 12 residues. V was pared by 6 bases and J by 0 bases, with 3 bases between. Germline V lookup: CDR1 MNHNY, CDR2 SVGAGI (reference sequence). Here the CDR3 DNA reads TGTGCCAGCAGGGATAGCAATCAGCCCCAGCATTTT. Translating gives CASRDSNQPQHF.

The V call is TRBV19, the J call TRBJ2-7; a possible D gene is TRBD1 (6 bases). The CDR3 consists of 16 residues. The V gene lost 5 bases and the J gene lost 3 bases, with 20 bases spanning the gap. CDR1 and CDR2 from the germline V gene are LNHDA and SQIVND (reference sequence). The CDR3, as DNA: TGTGCCAGTAGTCCGGGACAAGGTCTGGGAGTCTACGAGCAGTACTTC. Its protein product is CASSPGQGLGVYEQYF.